Below, one TCR beta chain is given with its context. The data belong to a study of cytotoxic CD8 clonotypes in ibrutinib-treated CLL. The protocol was immunoSEQ multiplex PCR, while the TCRdb copy is restricted to in-frame clones and leaves out a portion. The table records some 130,000 clones, 70% to 90% of them present only once. This clonotype was obtained from a human donor with chronic lymphocytic leukemia. This sample comprised PBMCs, obtained after 24 months of ibrutinib treatment.

The CDR3 loop reads CASSPTTGGAGEQYF. The CDR3 nucleotides are TGTGCCAGCAGTCCGACGACAGGGGGTGCGGGCGAGCAGTACTTC. This chain joins TRBV6-5 and TRBJ2-7; 9 nucleotides align to TRBD1. The ends lost 5 bases at V and 6 bases at J; junction bases unmatched: 11. The CDR3 totals 15 residues. Germline V gives CDR1 MNHEY, CDR2 SVGAGI.